These 8 T cell receptor beta chains were all obtained from the same sample, sequenced in a study of Graves' ophthalmopathy and Graves' hyperthyroidism. RNA transcripts were the template, and TCR beta CDR3 regions were amplified from them. Second-round multiplex PCR followed a first-round RT-PCR using HTBI primers. TCRdb re-derived calls from the multiplex PCR reads in MiXCR, one entry per CDR3 protein. Of over a million distinct CDR3 sequences in the sample, around a third were seen once. Sequenced input: peripheral blood or thyroid tissue (not recorded which). The source of these receptors is an adult man with Graves' hyperthyroidism.

The V gene is TRBV18, the J gene TRBJ1-5; 7 positions match TRBD1. The germline V gene has CDR1 KGHSH and CDR2 LQKENI. The junction had 6 bases not matched to a gene; V was cut back by 6 bases and J by 7 bases. The CDR3 totals 13 residues. This CDR3 reads CASSRDSEQPQHF. The DNA for the CDR3 is TGTGCCAGCTCCAGGGACAGCGAGCAGCCCCAGCATTTT.

This chain connects TRBV28 to TRBJ2-6, with D perhaps TRBD1 (6 bases). This CDR3 comprises 18 residues. Germline V gene sequence: CDR1 MDHEN, CDR2 SYDVKM. Trimming left V 4 bases short and J 0 bases short, with 16 bases between. The CDR3 is CASSYSMGQTSGANVLTF. The CDR3 DNA reads TGTGCCAGCAGTTACTCGATGGGACAAACCTCTGGGGCCAACGTCCTGACTTTC. The entire variable domain, with the rest obtained from reference TRBV28 and TRBJ2-6, is as follows: DVKVTQSSRYLVKRTGEKVFLECVQDMDHENMFWYRQDPGLGLRLIYFSYDVKMKEKGDIPEGYSVSREKKERFSLILESASTNQTSMYLCASSYSMGQTSGANVLTFGAGSRLTVL.

The genes are TRBV12-3 or TRBV12-4 and TRBJ2-2, with D perhaps given as TRBD1 or TRBD2 (5 bases each). The ends were cut back, 10 bases at V and 7 bases at J, with 16 bases in the middle. The CDR3 sequence is 13 residues long. As DNA, the CDR3 is TGTGCCAACTCCCGGGACCGCGGCGGGGAGCTGTTTTTT. This encodes CANSRDRGGELFF.

This clonotype was counted many times. This rearrangement joins TRBV20-1 to TRBJ1-2, with 8 positions matching TRBD1. J gave up 2 bases and V 6 bases, and 5 bases lay outside the gene matches. CDR3 size: 13 residues. From germline, CDR1 is DFQATT and CDR2 SNEGSKA (reference sequence). CDR3 region: CSAITGGNYGYTF. CDR3 in DNA: TGCAGTGCGATCACAGGGGGAAACTATGGCTACACCTTC.

Points on this clonotype: A clone one base away is much larger, so this may be a read error. This chain links TRBV20-1 with TRBJ2-7, with a tentative D call TRBD1 (6 bases). The CDR3 loop spans 14 amino acids. Trimming pared 0 bases from V and 5 bases from J, leaving 14 bases between. The V gene's germline CDR1 is DFQATT and CDR2 SNEGSKA (reference sequence). The CDR3 reads CSARDRQGMDEQYF. The DNA of the CDR3 is TGCAGTGCTAGAGATAGGCAGGGGATGGACGAGCAGTACTTC.

This chain joins TRBV11-2 and TRBJ2-7, with D hard to call. This CDR3 has 13 amino acids. Germline assignment: CDR1 SGHAT and CDR2 FQNNGV. The ends were cut back, 2 bases at V and 6 bases at J, with 11 bases in the middle. This chain's CDR3 is CASSLQASGEQYF. As DNA, the CDR3 is TGTGCCAGCAGCTTACAGGCATCCGGCGAGCAGTACTTC.

Many counts were recorded for this clonotype. The chain carries TRBV2 and TRBJ2-7, with 7 bases fitting TRBD1. This CDR3 is 14 amino acids long. The J segment lost 2 bases and the V segment lost 3 bases, leaving 4 bases of the junction unmatched. Germline V CDR1 and CDR2: SNHLY, FYNNEI. The CDR3 protein is CASSDPGTAYEQYF. CDR3 nucleotide sequence: TGTGCCAGCAGTGACCCCGGGACAGCCTACGAGCAGTACTTC.

The V and J genes are TRBV29-1 and TRBJ2-7; D perhaps matches TRBD2 (6 bases). The CDR3 totals 13 residues. Germline V gene data show CDR1 as SQVTM and CDR2 as ANQGSEA. With 5 bases removed from V and 2 bases from J, the gap between germline ends came to 13 bases. The CDR3, as DNA: TGCAGCGTTTCGAGCGGGCTTGCCTACGAGCAGTACTTC. Encoded protein: CSVSSGLAYEQYF.